The sequence of this T cell receptor (beta chain) was determined in a study of regulatory T cells in long-lasting Graves disease. Time point given: newly diagnosed GD, antithyroid drugs for less than 3 months. RNA isolated from PBMCs was used to make the TCR library. The V segment lost 5 bases and the J segment 8 bases; nucleotides outside the gene matches: 11. This CDR3 region has 15 residues. CDR1 MNHEY and CDR2 SVGEGT come from the germline V gene. Combining iRepertoire HTBI primers with Arm-PCR of CDR3 regions, the authors built TCR beta libraries. TCRdb used MiXCR to reprocess the multiplex PCR reads, holding one entry per CDR3 protein. The table has 450,000 to 700,000 distinct CDR3 sequences, about 13% seen once. The same specimen was also included in a second study, on T cells in Graves' hyperthyroidism and ophthalmopathy.

V is TRBV6-2 or TRBV6-3 and J is TRBJ1-1, with 10 bases that match TRBD1. This specimen was peripheral blood mononuclear cells (PBMCs), taken at new diagnosis, from a patient treated with antithyroid drugs. This clonotype originated in a man aged 25-45 years with Graves disease. CDR3 nucleotide sequence: TGTGCCAGCAGTGTAGCCGGGACAGGGGAGATGGAAGCTTTCTTT. As protein: CASSVAGTGEMEAFF.